This T cell receptor (beta chain) was documented in a study of chronic HIV infection and antiretroviral therapy. Using its own MiXCR run on the 5' RACE reads, TCRdb lists one record per CDR3 protein. The sample has 39,000 or so distinct CDR3 sequences, 8% to 10% seen once; the top ten hold 2.9%. Germline-derived CDR1 and CDR2 are MDHEN and SYDVKM. This CDR3 region has 12 residues. The V end was cut by 5 bases, the J end by 3 bases, with 7 bases between. This clonotype was detected ten times or more. This clonotype was sampled from an adult who had HIV and had not received antiretroviral therapy, or was an uninfected healthy control (not recorded which). The rearrangement links TRBV28 to TRBJ2-5, with a tentative D call TRBD1 (5 bases). Sequencing was performed on peripheral blood. In DNA form, the CDR3 reads TGTGCCAGCAGTGCAGGGAAAGAGACCCAGTACTTC. Amino acids: CASSAGKETQYF.